What follows are 30 T cell receptor beta chains derived from one specimen sequenced in a study of blood T cell repertoires in COVID-19. Libraries were prepared by immunoSEQ multiplex PCR; TCRdb keeps only in-frame clonotypes and omits some of them. The sample comprises roughly 170,000 clones, more than 80% of which are singletons, and approximately 12% rests with the top ten. Sequenced material: PBMCs or T cells enriched from blood (not recorded which). These receptors were obtained from a man aged 45 to 65 who had recovered from COVID-19.

This clone came up a few times. CDR3 loop: CSPRGPCNQPQHF. The DNA for the CDR3 is TGCAGCCCCCGCGGGCCCTGCAATCAGCCCCAGCATTTT. The chain recombines TRBV29-1 with TRBJ1-5; D call uncertain. The germline gives CDR1 SQVTM, CDR2 ANQGSEA. Between the trimmed V and J ends, which lost 8 bases and 2 bases, there was a span of 13 bases. This CDR3 spans 13 amino acids.

The chain carries TRBV6-5 and TRBJ1-6; 8 nucleotides align to TRBD1. V was clipped by 6 bases and J by 11 bases; unmatched bases: 12. The CDR3 is 15 amino acids. Looked up from germline, CDR1 is MNHEY and CDR2 is SVGAGI. This chain's CDR3 is CASSRGQGLSAPLHF. The DNA for the CDR3 is TGTGCCAGCAGCCGAGGACAGGGATTATCGGCACCCCTCCACTTT.

The V call is TRBV15, the J call TRBJ1-5, with a weak D call TRBD1 (6 bases). The CDR3 has 14 amino acids. Trimming shortened V by 8 bases and J by 2 bases, and 13 bases separated the two germline ends. Germline V gene lookup returns CDR1 LNHNV and CDR2 YYDKDF (reference sequence). The DNA for the CDR3 is TGTGCCACCGAGGGGGGGGGAGGCAATCAGCCCCAGCATTTT. It encodes CATEGGGGNQPQHF.

V usage is TRBV18 and J usage is TRBJ1-3; D remains unclear. The V end lost 0 bases, the J end lost 0 bases, and 12 bases lay between the germline ends. From germline, CDR1 is KGHSH and CDR2 LQKENI. The CDR3 extends over 17 amino acids. CDR3 loop: CASSPPMRIHSGNTIYF. CDR3 DNA: TGTGCCAGCTCACCACCAATGAGGATACACTCTGGAAACACCATATATTTT.

This chain connects TRBV5-6 to TRBJ2-5, with D unresolved. Trimming removed 7 bases from V and 5 bases from J, with 15 bases in between. The germline gives CDR1 SGHDT, CDR2 YYEEEE. CDR3 length equals 13 residues. In DNA form, the CDR3 reads TGTGCCAGCTCCCAGAGAAGGCGGGAGACCCAGTACTTC. It specifies CASSQRRRETQYF.

This clone was observed a few times. CDR3 region: CAWTLASSYNSPLHF. The DNA of the CDR3 is TGTGCCTGGACCTTAGCCAGCTCCTATAATTCACCCCTCCACTTT. J is TRBJ1-6 and V is TRBV30; D unresolved. In germline, CDR1 is GTSNPN, CDR2 SVGIG (reference sequence). The CDR3 is 15 residues long. With 4 bases removed from V and 0 bases from J, the gap between germline ends came to 10 bases. The full variable domain, in which reference TRBV30 and TRBJ1-6 provide the parts outside the CDR3, is SQTIHQWPATLVQPVGSPLSLECTVEGTSNPNLYWYRQAAGRGLQLLFYSVGIGQISSEVPQNLSASRPQDRQFILSSKKLLLSDSGFYLCAWTLASSYNSPLHFGNGTRLTVT.

The chain couples TRBV6-1 to TRBJ2-7; TRBD1 agrees at 7 bases. V trimming: 2 bases; J trimming: 2 bases; junction bases outside the gene matches: 6. The germline V gene encodes CDR1 MNHNS and CDR2 SASEGT. The CDR3 has 15 amino acids. The CDR3 coding sequence is TGTGCCAGCAGTGAATCCCCAGGGGGTACCTACGAGCAGTACTTC. Protein: CASSESPGGTYEQYF.

The chain employs TRBV3-1 (or the pseudogene TRBV3-2) and TRBJ1-3; 7 bases fit TRBD1. Trimming removed 3 bases from V and 4 bases from J; junction bases left unmatched: 6. The CDR3 contains 15 residues. The germline CDR1 and CDR2 sequences are LGHDT and YNNKEL (reference sequence). The CDR3 nucleotides read TGTGCCAGCAGCCAGACACAGGGGTCAGGAAACACCATATATTTT. Translation gives CASSQTQGSGNTIYF.

The chain links TRBV14 to TRBJ1-2; possibly TRBD1 for D (6 bases). The CDR3 length is 16 residues. Germline CDR1 reads SGHDN; CDR2 reads FVKESK. V dropped 2 bases and J dropped 4 bases, with 17 bases sitting between them. This CDR3 is CASSQLSGGRSYGYTF. The CDR3 DNA reads as TGTGCCAGCAGCCAATTGTCCGGGGGGCGCAGCTATGGCTACACCTTC. Full variable domain (remainder filled in from reference TRBV14 and TRBJ1-2): EAGVTQFPSHSVIEKGQTVTLRCDPISGHDNLYWYRRVMGKEIKFLLHFVKESKQDESGMPNNRFLAERTGGTYSTLKVQPAELEDSGVYFCASSQLSGGRSYGYTFGSGTRLTVV.

The gene calls are TRBV10-3 and TRBJ1-1, with D tentatively TRBD1 (5 bases). Germline CDR1 ENHRY, CDR2 SYGVKD. The CDR3 runs to 13 residues. V was cut by 6 bases and J by 1 base, with 9 bases left in between. The CDR3 is CAIRRTPNTEAFF. The CDR3 DNA sequence: TGTGCCATCAGACGGACACCGAACACTGAAGCTTTCTTT.

This clone was detected only once. The V gene is TRBV7-8, the J gene TRBJ2-5; tentatively, D is TRBD2 (6 bases). This CDR3 region has 12 residues. V was cut by 6 bases and J by 5 bases, with 10 bases left in between. Germline CDR1 is SGHVS and CDR2 is FQNEAQ. The CDR3 coding sequence is TGTGCCAGCAGGGGTAGCGGCGAGACCCAGTACTTC. Translated, it gives CASRGSGETQYF.

The rearrangement joins TRBV27 to TRBJ2-1, with 14 bases lining up with TRBD2. Germline loops: CDR1 MNHEY, CDR2 SMNVEV (reference sequence). Losses at the gene ends were 7 bases for V and 7 bases for J; bases not matched to a gene: 6. The CDR3 sequence is 15 residues long. CDR3 sequence (DNA): TGTGCCAGCACCAAGACTAGCGGGGGGGGGAATGAGCAGTTCTTC. This sequence encodes CASTKTSGGGNEQFF.

Only a few counts were recorded for this clone. This chain uses TRBV19 with TRBJ2-1; 12 bases map to TRBD2. V was pared by 4 bases and J by 3 bases, with 1 base of the junction left unmatched. The CDR3 spans 15 residues. Germline V CDR1 and CDR2: LNHDA, SQIVND (reference sequence). The CDR3 coding sequence is TGTGCCAGTAGTACACTAGCGGGGGGCTACAATGAGCAGTTCTTC. Residues: CASSTLAGGYNEQFF.

This clone was observed at least ten times. The chain links TRBV10-1 to TRBJ2-1; 11 bases agree with TRBD1. Germline CDR1 and CDR2: WNHNN and SYGVQD (reference sequence). CDR3 size: 17 residues. The trim removed 4 bases at V and 9 bases at J, leaving 14 bases unmatched. CDR3 loop: CASSGGQGAAGYVEQFF. The CDR3 nucleotides are TGCGCCAGCAGTGGCGGACAGGGGGCAGCGGGGTACGTTGAGCAGTTCTTC.

The chain is built from TRBV7-2 and TRBJ2-3, with 8 bases aligning to TRBD2. In germline, CDR1 is SGHTA, CDR2 FQGNSA. There are 16 residues in the CDR3. The trim removed 3 bases at V and 0 bases at J, leaving 5 bases unmatched. The CDR3 loop reads CASSFTGTRSTDTQYF. The CDR3 region has the DNA TGTGCCAGCAGCTTCACCGGGACTAGGAGCACAGATACGCAGTATTTT. Drawing the rest from reference TRBV7-2 and TRBJ2-3, the complete variable domain is GAGVSQSPSNKVTEKGKDVELRCDPISGHTALYWYRQSLGQGLEFLIYFQGNSAPDKSGLPSDRFSAERTGGSVSTLTIQRTQQEDSAVYLCASSFTGTRSTDTQYFGPGTRLTVL.

This clone was seen a few times. The V gene is TRBV5-5, the J gene TRBJ1-3; 10 positions agree with TRBD1. Trimming took 4 bases from V and 8 from J; bases not matched to a gene: 3. This CDR3 is 13 amino acids long. CDR1 is SGHKS, CDR2 YYEKEE, per germline (reference sequence). This CDR3 reads CASSRDRGDTIYF. The CDR3 nucleotides are TGTGCCAGCAGCCGGGACAGGGGTGACACCATATATTTT. The full variable domain, its missing parts supplied by reference TRBV5-5 and TRBJ1-3, is DAGVTQSPTHLIKTRGQQVTLRCSPISGHKSVSWYQQVLGQGPQFIFQYYEKEERGRGNFPDRFSARQFPNYSSELNVNALLLGDSALYLCASSRDRGDTIYFGEGSWLTVV.

The chain carries TRBV3-1 (or the pseudogene TRBV3-2) and TRBJ2-7, with D maybe TRBD2 (5 bases). This CDR3 is 15 amino acids long. V was pared by 2 bases and J by 0 bases, with 11 bases between. The V gene's germline CDR1 is LGHDT and CDR2 YNNKEL (reference sequence). The CDR3 loop is CASSQYPGTSYEQYF. In nucleotides, the CDR3 is TGTGCCAGCAGCCAATATCCGGGAACCTCCTACGAGCAGTACTTC.

This sequence joins TRBV28 and TRBJ2-2, with 8 bases fitting TRBD1. Germline-derived CDR1 and CDR2 are MDHEN and SYDVKM. The CDR3 length is 14 residues. Trimming took 8 bases from V and 7 from J; bases not matched to a gene: 9. CDR3 nucleotide sequence: TGTGCCAGCTGGGGGACAGGCTTCCTCGGGGAGCTGTTTTTT. As protein: CASWGTGFLGELFF.

The rearrangement uses TRBV9 and TRBJ1-2; TRBD1 agrees at 8 bases. Germline trimming cut 6 bases from V and 6 bases from J; bases unmatched to any gene: 4. Germline V CDR1 and CDR2: SGDLS, YYNGEE. This CDR3 has 12 amino acids. The CDR3 reads CASTLTGDGYTF. CDR3 in DNA: TGTGCCAGCACCCTGACAGGGGATGGCTACACCTTC.

This clone was found once. This chain links TRBV30 with TRBJ1-6; D not resolved. This CDR3 is built from 15 residues. The germline V gene encodes CDR1 GTSNPN and CDR2 SVGIG (reference sequence). V was cut by 5 bases and J by 5 bases, with 16 bases left in between. The CDR3 DNA reads TGTGCCTGGCAATCGGGAGGTGTGAATAATTCACCCCTCCACTTT. It is translated as CAWQSGGVNNSPLHF.

The rearrangement links TRBV5-1 to TRBJ2-1; TRBD2 matches at 12 bases. The germline V gene encodes CDR1 SGHRS and CDR2 YFSETQ. The CDR3 sequence is 16 residues long. Losses at the gene ends were 4 bases for V and 9 bases for J; bases not matched to a gene: 11. The CDR3 region has the DNA TGCGCCAGCAGCGCCACCCCTAGCGGGGGGGCCAGTGAGCAGTTCTTC. It specifies CASSATPSGGASEQFF.

J is TRBJ1-6 and V is TRBV9, with no clear D. V shed 3 bases and J shed 7 bases, with 8 bases lying between them. CDR1 and CDR2 from the germline V gene are SGDLS and YYNGEE. The CDR3 contains 13 residues. CDR3 in amino acids: CASSAGWNSPLHF. CDR3 DNA sequence: TGTGCCAGCAGCGCGGGATGGAATTCACCCCTCCACTTT.

This rearrangement joins TRBV10-3 to TRBJ1-2; 10 bases are a match to TRBD1. Germline V gene lookup returns CDR1 ENHRY and CDR2 SYGVKD. The CDR3 extends over 14 amino acids. The V and J ends lost 7 bases and 3 bases, in that order; junction bases with no gene match: 5. CDR3 DNA: TGTGCCATCACTAGGGACAGGGGCGACTATGGCTACACCTTC. It encodes CAITRDRGDYGYTF.

The genes are TRBV18 and TRBJ2-2, with TRBD2 matching 9 bases. Per the germline V gene, CDR1 is KGHSH and CDR2 is LQKENI. The CDR3 loop spans 17 amino acids. The V and J ends lost 0 bases and 5 bases, in that order; junction bases with no gene match: 7. The CDR3 loop reads CASSPPGLAGRTGELFF. The CDR3, as DNA: TGTGCCAGCTCACCACCGGGTCTAGCGGGGAGGACCGGGGAGCTGTTTTTT.

The chain combines TRBV19 with TRBJ2-7; 7 positions agree with TRBD1. V trimming: 6 bases; J trimming: 0 bases; junction bases outside the gene matches: 5. This CDR3 region has 14 residues. Germline V gene lookup returns CDR1 LNHDA and CDR2 SQIVND (reference sequence). CDR3 DNA: TGTGCCAGTAGCTTAACAGGGGCCTCCTACGAGCAGTACTTC. Its translation is CASSLTGASYEQYF.

V and J are TRBV7-9 and TRBJ1-1; perhaps TRBD1 as D (5 bases). The germline CDR1 and CDR2 sequences are SEHNR and FQNEAQ (reference sequence). V dropped 0 bases and J dropped 7 bases, with 12 bases sitting between them. The CDR3 is 14 residues long. The CDR3 bases are TGTGCCAGCAGCTTAGCAGGGGAACGGAGTGAAGCTTTCTTT. Amino acids: CASSLAGERSEAFF.

This chain uses TRBV7-3 with TRBJ1-6; D call uncertain. The ends were cut back, 4 bases at V and 8 bases at J, with 12 bases in the middle. Looked up from germline, CDR1 is SGHTA and CDR2 is FQGTGA. The CDR3 loop spans 14 amino acids. The CDR3 region is CASSWGGGDSPLHF. CDR3 DNA sequence: TGTGCCAGCAGCTGGGGTGGAGGCGATTCACCCCTCCACTTT.

This sequence joins TRBV19 and TRBJ1-1; D is unclear. This CDR3 contains 15 residues. The ends were cut back, 3 bases at V and 1 base at J, with 12 bases in the middle. Germline lookup yields CDR1 LNHDA and CDR2 SQIVND (reference sequence). The CDR3 DNA reads TGTGCCAGTAGTATTGGTTGGCAGTCGAACACTGAAGCTTTCTTT. Protein sequence: CASSIGWQSNTEAFF.

This clone was detected only once. The chain joins TRBV7-2 to TRBJ1-4; a weak D match, TRBD1 (6 bases). Germline V lookup: CDR1 SGHTA, CDR2 FQGNSA. This CDR3 comprises 15 residues. The V and J ends lost 5 bases and 7 bases respectively, with 17 bases between them. In DNA form, the CDR3 reads TGTGCCAGCAGCCCTTGGGCCGGGACAAGTGAAAAACTGTTTTTT. Amino acids: CASSPWAGTSEKLFF. The full variable domain, its missing parts supplied by reference TRBV7-2 and TRBJ1-4, is GAGVSQSPSNKVTEKGKDVELRCDPISGHTALYWYRQSLGQGLEFLIYFQGNSAPDKSGLPSDRFSAERTGGSVSTLTIQRTQQEDSAVYLCASSPWAGTSEKLFFGSGTQLSVL.

The chain couples TRBV10-3 to TRBJ2-7, with D possibly being TRBD2 (6 bases). CDR3 length: 13 amino acids. CDR1 and CDR2 from the germline V gene are ENHRY and SYGVKD. Trimming shortened V by 8 bases and J by 5 bases, and 16 bases separated the two germline ends. CDR3: CAIRLGTADEQYF. DNA for the CDR3: TGTGCCATCCGTTTGGGGACTGCCGACGAGCAGTACTTC.